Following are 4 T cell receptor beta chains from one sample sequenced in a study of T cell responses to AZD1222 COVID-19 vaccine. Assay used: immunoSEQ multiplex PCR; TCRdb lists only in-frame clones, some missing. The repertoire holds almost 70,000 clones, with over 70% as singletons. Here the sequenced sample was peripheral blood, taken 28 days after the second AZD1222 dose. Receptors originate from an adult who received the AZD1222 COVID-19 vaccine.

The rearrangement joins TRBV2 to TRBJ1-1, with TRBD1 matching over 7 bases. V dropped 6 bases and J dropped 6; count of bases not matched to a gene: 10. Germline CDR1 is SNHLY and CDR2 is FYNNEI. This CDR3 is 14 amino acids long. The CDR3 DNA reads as TGTGCCAGCAGCCAACAGGGGACCATGGCTGAAGCTTTCTTT. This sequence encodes CASSQQGTMAEAFF. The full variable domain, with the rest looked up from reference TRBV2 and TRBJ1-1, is EPEVTQTPSHQVTQMGQEVILRCVPISNHLYFYWYRQILGQKVEFLVSFYNNEISEKSEIFDDQFSVERPDGSNFTLKIRSTKLEDSAMYFCASSQQGTMAEAFFGQGTRLTVV.

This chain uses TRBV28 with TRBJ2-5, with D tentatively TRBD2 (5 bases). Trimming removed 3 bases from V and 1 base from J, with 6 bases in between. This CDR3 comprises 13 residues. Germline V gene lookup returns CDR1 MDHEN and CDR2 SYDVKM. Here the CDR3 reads CASSFGVQETQYF. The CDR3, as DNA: TGTGCCAGCAGTTTCGGGGTCCAAGAGACCCAGTACTTC.

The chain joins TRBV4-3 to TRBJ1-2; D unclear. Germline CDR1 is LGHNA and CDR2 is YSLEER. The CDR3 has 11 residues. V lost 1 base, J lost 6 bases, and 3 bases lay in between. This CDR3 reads CASSQANGYTF. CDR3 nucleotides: TGCGCCAGCAGCCAAGCAAATGGCTACACCTTC.

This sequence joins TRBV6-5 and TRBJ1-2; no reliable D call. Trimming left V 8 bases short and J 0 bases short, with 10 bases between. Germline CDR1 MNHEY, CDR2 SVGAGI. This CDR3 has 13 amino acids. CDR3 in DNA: TGTGCCAGCTCCCGCTCAGCTAACTATGGCTACACCTTC. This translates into CASSRSANYGYTF.